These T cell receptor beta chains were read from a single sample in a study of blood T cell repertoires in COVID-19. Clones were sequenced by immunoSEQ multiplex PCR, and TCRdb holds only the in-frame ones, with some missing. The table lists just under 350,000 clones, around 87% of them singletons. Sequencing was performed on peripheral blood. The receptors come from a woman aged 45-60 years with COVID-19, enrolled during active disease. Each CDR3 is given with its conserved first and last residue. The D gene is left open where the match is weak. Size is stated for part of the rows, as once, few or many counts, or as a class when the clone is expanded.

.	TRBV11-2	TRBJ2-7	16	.	CASSLFRRGRLHEQYF	TGTGCCAGCAGCTTATTTAGGCGGGGAAGACTTCACGAGCAGTACTTC
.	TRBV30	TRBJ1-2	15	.	CAWGWGLVGSYGYTF	TGTGCCTGGGGTTGGGGACTGGTTGGTTCCTATGGCTACACCTTC
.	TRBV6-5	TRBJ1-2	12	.	CASSNQGYGYTF	TGTGCCAGCAGCAACCAGGGTTATGGCTACACCTTC
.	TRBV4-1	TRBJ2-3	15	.	CASSQLGKGTDTQYF	TGCGCCAGCAGCCAACTCGGGAAGGGCACAGATACGCAGTATTTT
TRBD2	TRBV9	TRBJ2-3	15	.	CASSVDGTTTDTQYF	TGTGCCAGCAGCGTAGATGGGACTACCACAGATACGCAGTATTTT
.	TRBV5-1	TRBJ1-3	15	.	CASSLGPGIGNTIYF	TGCGCCAGCAGCTTGGGCCCGGGAATAGGAAACACCATATATTTT
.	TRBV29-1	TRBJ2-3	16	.	CSVESNLIGRTDTQYF	TGCAGCGTTGAGTCGAATCTCATTGGGCGCACAGATACGCAGTATTTT
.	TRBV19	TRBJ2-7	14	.	CASSISGFSYEQYF	TGTGCCAGTAGTATTTCAGGGTTCTCCTACGAGCAGTACTTC
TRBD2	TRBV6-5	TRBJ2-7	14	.	CASSYERGTYEQYF	TGTGCCAGCAGTTACGAGCGGGGTACCTACGAGCAGTACTTC
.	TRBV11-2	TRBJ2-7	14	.	CASSLVFGSYEQYF	TGTGCCAGCAGCTTAGTATTCGGGAGCTACGAGCAGTACTTC
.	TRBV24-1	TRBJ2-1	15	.	CATSDSDHRTNEQFF	TGTGCCACCAGTGATTCAGACCACAGGACGAATGAGCAGTTCTTC
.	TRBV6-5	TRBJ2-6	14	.	CASRPLTGANVLTF	TGTGCCAGCAGACCACTTACTGGGGCCAACGTCCTGACTTTC
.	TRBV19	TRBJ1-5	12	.	CASTQLPGPQHF	TGTGCCAGTACCCAACTTCCTGGGCCCCAGCATTTT
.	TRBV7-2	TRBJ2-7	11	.	CASSRDSEQYF	TGTGCCAGCAGCCGAGACTCCGAGCAGTACTTC
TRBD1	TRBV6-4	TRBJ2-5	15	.	CASSDSDRVGETQYF	TGTGCCAGCAGTGACTCCGACAGGGTCGGAGAGACCCAGTACTTC
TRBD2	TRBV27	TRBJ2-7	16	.	CASSPAGAGGAYEQYF	TGTGCCAGCAGTCCTGCCGGAGCGGGAGGGGCCTACGAGCAGTACTTC
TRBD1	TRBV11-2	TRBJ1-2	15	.	CASSPHDRGRNGYTF	TGTGCCAGCAGCCCTCACGACAGGGGGCGAAATGGCTACACCTTC
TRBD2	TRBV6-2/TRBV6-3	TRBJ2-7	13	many	CASSWTSANEQYF	TGTGCCAGCAGCTGGACTAGCGCGAACGAGCAGTACTTC
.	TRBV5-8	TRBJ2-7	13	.	CASSLVAAYEQYF	TGTGCCAGCAGCTTGGTGGCGGCCTACGAGCAGTACTTC
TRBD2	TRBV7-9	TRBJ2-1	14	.	CASTQAGARNEQFF	TGTGCCAGCACCCAAGCGGGAGCTAGAAATGAGCAGTTCTTC
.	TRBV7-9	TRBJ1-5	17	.	CASSLEVGSGRNQPQHF	TGTGCCAGCAGCTTAGAAGTGGGCAGCGGGAGGAATCAGCCCCAGCATTTT
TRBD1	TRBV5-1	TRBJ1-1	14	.	CASSSDRMDTEAFF	TGCGCCAGCAGCTCGGACAGGATGGACACTGAAGCTTTCTTT
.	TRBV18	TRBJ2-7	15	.	CASSRVPVESYEQYF	TGTGCCAGCTCGCGAGTCCCGGTAGAGTCCTACGAGCAGTACTTC
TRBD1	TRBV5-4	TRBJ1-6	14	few	CASSLDRDNSPLHF	TGTGCCAGCAGCCTCGACAGGGATAATTCACCCCTCCACTTT
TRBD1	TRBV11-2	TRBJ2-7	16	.	CASSYHRTGGSYEQYF	TGTGCCAGCAGCTACCATAGAACAGGGGGCTCCTACGAGCAGTACTTC
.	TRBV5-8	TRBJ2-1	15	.	CASSPYSVPDNEQFF	TGTGCCAGCAGCCCGTACAGTGTTCCTGACAATGAGCAGTTCTTC
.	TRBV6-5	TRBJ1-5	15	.	CASRGSNLSNQPQHF	TGTGCCAGCCGAGGTAGTAACCTTAGCAATCAGCCCCAGCATTTT